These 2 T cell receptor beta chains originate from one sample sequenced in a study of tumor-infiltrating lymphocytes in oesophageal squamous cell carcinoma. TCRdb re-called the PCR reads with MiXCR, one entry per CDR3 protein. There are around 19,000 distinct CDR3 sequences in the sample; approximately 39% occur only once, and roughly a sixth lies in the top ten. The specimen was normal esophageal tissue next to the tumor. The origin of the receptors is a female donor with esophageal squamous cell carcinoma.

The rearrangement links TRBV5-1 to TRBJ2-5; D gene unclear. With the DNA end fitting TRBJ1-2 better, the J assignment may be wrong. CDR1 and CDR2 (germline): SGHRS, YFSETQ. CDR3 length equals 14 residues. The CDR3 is CASSLDSYGVGYTF. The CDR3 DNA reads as TGCGCCAGCAGCTTGGACAGTTACGGGGTAGGCTACACCTTC.

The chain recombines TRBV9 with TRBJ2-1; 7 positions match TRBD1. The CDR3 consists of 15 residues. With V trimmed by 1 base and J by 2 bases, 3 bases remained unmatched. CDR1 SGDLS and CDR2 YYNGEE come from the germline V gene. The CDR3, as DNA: TGTGCCAGCAGCGTAACAGGGGTGCCCTACAATGAGCAGTTCTTC. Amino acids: CASSVTGVPYNEQFF. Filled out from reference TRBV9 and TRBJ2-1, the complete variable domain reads DSGVTQTPKHLITATGQRVTLRCSPRSGDLSVYWYQQSLDQGLQFLIQYYNGEERAKGNILERFSAQQFPDLHSELNLSSLELGDSALYFCASSVTGVPYNEQFFGPGTRLTVL.